The present entry profiles one T cell receptor beta chain with its context. Antigen unknown. This specimen comes from a study of post-analysis software for immune sequencing data. Looking at the study overall: In terms of disease course, relapsing-remitting, secondary progressive and progressive-relapsing multiple sclerosis were included.

Findings and limits, study-wide: Significantly lower normalized Chao1 diversity was seen in multiple sclerosis patients than in controls. Roughly five TRBV segments were significantly more frequent in patients than in controls. TRBV5-6, TRBV5-1 and TRBV20-1 were among these segments.

Unique molecular identifiers had been added to the TCR beta cDNA libraries. TCRdb re-derived calls from the PCR reads in MiXCR, one entry per CDR3 protein. This sample carries about half a million distinct CDR3 sequences, around a third of them seen once, and the ten largest clones take under 7%. The germline gives CDR1 SQVTM, CDR2 ANQGSEA. V lost 1 base, J lost 6 bases, and 12 bases lay in between. The CDR3 covers 13 residues. Sequencing was carried out using blood. The V gene is TRBV29-1, the J gene TRBJ1-1; no clear D gene. This TCR derives from a girl under 18 with multiple sclerosis. In DNA form, the CDR3 reads TGCAGCGTTGAAGGTCAAGGGTTCTCTGAAGCTTTCTTT. This translates into CSVEGQGFSEAFF.